This T cell receptor beta chain appears in the sequencing data of a study of T cells in Graves' hyperthyroidism and ophthalmopathy. Broader study findings: Stable hyperthyroidism was told apart from ophthalmopathy by a model built on 13 V-J features. Most thyroid-expanded clonotypes above 0.001 were also found in blood.

The TCR beta CDR3 regions underwent amplification using RNA transcripts as the source. Using the HTBI primer set, a first-round RT-PCR was run on the TCR CDR3. TCRdb itself ran the multiplex PCR reads through MiXCR, one entry per CDR3 protein. The sample has just under 750,000 distinct CDR3 sequences; under 45% are singletons. This clonotype was counted at least ten times. Antigen unknown. Germline V gene sequence: CDR1 MGHRA, CDR2 YSYEKL. This CDR3 has 13 residues. V shed 4 bases and J shed 9 bases, with 10 bases lying between them. Among the patients, aged 18 to 65, hyperthyroidism was newly diagnosed and had lasted under 2 months. Criteria for exclusion of patients were uncontrolled infection, other autoimmune disease, pregnancy or lactation.

This clonotype was sampled from a woman aged 40-49 years with Graves' hyperthyroidism. The sequencing sample was made of blood. This rearrangement joins TRBV4-1 to TRBJ1-6, with a possible D match to TRBD1 (6 bases). The CDR3 sequence is CASSPRRGSPLHF. CDR3 nucleotides: TGCGCCAGCAGCCCGCGCAGGGGTTCACCCCTCCACTTT.